These 20 T cell receptor beta chains were all obtained from the same sample, sequenced in a study of blood T cell repertoires in COVID-19. Assay: immunoSEQ multiplex PCR; the TCRdb copy retains only in-frame clones and omits some. The sample includes roughly 84,000 clones, over 70% of them seen just once. Input material: peripheral blood. The receptors originated from a woman aged 45-65 years with acute or convalescent COVID-19.

This chain joins TRBV28 and TRBJ1-6, with 7 bases aligning to TRBD1. V trimming: 3 bases; J trimming: 9 bases; junction bases outside the gene matches: 5. The CDR3 covers 14 residues. The germline gives CDR1 MDHEN, CDR2 SYDVKM. The CDR3 sequence is CASSLSTGVSPLHF. CDR3 DNA: TGTGCCAGCAGTTTGAGTACAGGGGTTTCACCCCTCCACTTT.

The chain is built from TRBV29-1 and TRBJ1-1; a weak D match, TRBD1 (5 bases). The germline CDR1 and CDR2 sequences are SQVTM and ANQGSEA. This CDR3 has 19 residues. V was shortened by 7 bases and J by 1 base, with 31 bases between the two germline ends. Here the CDR3 DNA reads TGCAGCGCTCTATCCTTTCACCAGGGCGGGAGCAGCCCGAACACTGAAGCTTTCTTT. It encodes CSALSFHQGGSSPNTEAFF.

This clone appeared a few times. This chain uses TRBV6-5 with TRBJ2-1, with TRBD2 matching over 11 bases. CDR1 and CDR2 (germline): MNHEY, SVGAGI. Trimming removed 9 bases from V and 5 bases from J; junction bases left unmatched: 3. The CDR3 has 13 amino acids. The CDR3, as DNA: TGTGCCAGTAGCGGGGGGGCCAACAATGAGCAGTTCTTC. Translated: CASSGGANNEQFF.

In DNA, the CDR3 is TGTGCCAGCAGCTCCTACAGGGCAACCTACGAGCAGTACTTC. It encodes CASSSYRATYEQYF. This sequence joins TRBV5-6 and TRBJ2-7; maybe TRBD1 (6 bases). Trimming took 3 bases from V and 2 from J, leaving 12 bases between them. The CDR3 is 14 amino acids. Germline V gene lookup returns CDR1 SGHDT and CDR2 YYEEEE. The full variable domain, in which reference TRBV5-6 and TRBJ2-7 provide the parts outside the CDR3, is DAGVTQSPTHLIKTRGQQVTLRCSPKSGHDTVSWYQQALGQGPQFIFQYYEEEERQRGNFPDRFSGHQFPNYSSELNVNALLLGDSALYLCASSSYRATYEQYFGPGTRLTVT.

The chain uses TRBV13 and TRBJ2-7; possibly TRBD2 for D (7 bases). The V end lost 3 bases, the J end lost 2 bases, and 11 bases lay between the germline ends. The length of the CDR3 is 14 residues. Per germline, CDR1 PRHDT and CDR2 FYEKMQ (reference sequence). This CDR3 is CASSLGGLPYEQYF. In DNA, the CDR3 is TGTGCCAGCAGCTTGGGGGGGCTTCCCTACGAGCAGTACTTC. Together with reference TRBV13 and TRBJ2-7, the CDR3 gives the full variable domain: AAGVIQSPRHLIKEKRETATLKCYPIPRHDTVYWYQQGPGQDPQFLISFYEKMQSDKGSIPDRFSAQQFSDYHSELNMSSLELGDSALYFCASSLGGLPYEQYFGPGTRLTVT.

CDR3 region: CASSPFDSHSNQPQHF. The DNA of the CDR3 is TGTGCCAGCTCACCATTCGACAGCCATAGCAATCAGCCCCAGCATTTT. The rearrangement joins TRBV18 to TRBJ1-5; perhaps TRBD1 as D (5 bases). Germline CDR1 and CDR2: KGHSH and LQKENI. CDR3 size: 16 residues. V was trimmed by 2 bases and J by 0 bases, leaving 11 bases between them.

The table lists this clone with a few counts. The V gene is TRBV12-3 or TRBV12-4, the J gene TRBJ2-7, with unresolved D. Trimming took off 7 bases at V and 3 bases at J, with 10 bases between the two ends. The CDR3 is made up of 12 amino acids. The CDR3 loop is CASTRQSYEQYF. Written as DNA, the CDR3 is TGTGCCAGCACTAGGCAGAGCTACGAGCAGTACTTC.

J is TRBJ2-7 and V is TRBV18, with 9 bases that match TRBD1. With V trimmed by 3 bases and J by 7 bases, 4 bases remained unmatched. This CDR3 contains 13 residues. Germline V gene lookup returns CDR1 KGHSH and CDR2 LQKENI. The CDR3 loop reads CASSPGTGREQYF. CDR3 sequence (DNA): TGTGCCAGCTCACCCGGGACAGGGAGGGAGCAGTACTTC. Drawing the rest from reference TRBV18 and TRBJ2-7, the complete variable domain is NAGVMQNPRHLVRRRGQEARLRCSPMKGHSHVYWYRQLPEEGLKFMVYLQKENIIDESGMPKERFSAEFPKEGPSILRIQQVVRGDSAAYFCASSPGTGREQYFGPGTRLTVT.

This clone was picked up one time. The V call is TRBV14, the J call TRBJ2-3, with D perhaps matching TRBD2 (6 bases). The CDR3 sequence is 14 residues long. The germline V gene encodes CDR1 SGHDN and CDR2 FVKESK. V was pared by 6 bases and J by 6 bases, with 16 bases between. CDR3 nucleotide sequence: TGTGCCAGCAGTAGGAGCGGGTTGTGGGATACGCAGTATTTT. Protein sequence: CASSRSGLWDTQYF.

CDR3 protein: CASRGQSNTEAFF. The CDR3 DNA reads as TGTGCCAGCAGGGGACAGTCGAACACTGAAGCTTTCTTT. This rearrangement joins TRBV11-2 to TRBJ1-1; 7 nucleotides match TRBD1. The J segment lost 1 base and the V segment lost 6 bases, leaving 2 bases of the junction unmatched. CDR3 length: 13 amino acids. Germline CDR1 reads SGHAT; CDR2 reads FQNNGV.

The rearrangement joins TRBV2 to TRBJ2-1; 8 bases match TRBD1. Losses at the gene ends were 4 bases for V and 2 bases for J; bases not matched to a gene: 4. The CDR3 has 15 amino acids. From germline, CDR1 is SNHLY and CDR2 FYNNEI. CDR3 sequence (DNA): TGTGCCAGCAGTGCAACGACAGGGGCCTACAATGAGCAGTTCTTC. Encoded protein: CASSATTGAYNEQFF. The full variable domain, completed using reference TRBV2 and TRBJ2-1, is EPEVTQTPSHQVTQMGQEVILRCVPISNHLYFYWYRQILGQKVEFLVSFYNNEISEKSEIFDDQFSVERPDGSNFTLKIRSTKLEDSAMYFCASSATTGAYNEQFFGPGTRLTVL.

This sequence joins TRBV28 and TRBJ2-2; perhaps TRBD1 as D (6 bases). This CDR3 is 14 amino acids long. Germline CDR1 reads MDHEN; CDR2 reads SYDVKM. The germline V and J ends were trimmed by 7 bases and 3 bases, with 12 bases remaining between them. As DNA, the CDR3 is TGTGCCAGCATGAGACAGGTAGACACCGGGGAGCTGTTTTTT. It codes for CASMRQVDTGELFF. The full variable domain, its missing parts supplied by reference TRBV28 and TRBJ2-2, is DVKVTQSSRYLVKRTGEKVFLECVQDMDHENMFWYRQDPGLGLRLIYFSYDVKMKEKGDIPEGYSVSREKKERFSLILESASTNQTSMYLCASMRQVDTGELFFGEGSRLTVL.

V and J are TRBV6-5 and TRBJ2-1; 7 bases map to TRBD1. The CDR3 consists of 15 residues. V dropped 6 bases and J dropped 2; count of bases not matched to a gene: 7. Germline CDR1 reads MNHEY; CDR2 reads SVGAGI. DNA of the CDR3: TGTGCCAGCAGCCCACAGGGGACGCCCTACAATGAGCAGTTCTTC. Translating gives CASSPQGTPYNEQFF.

The J gene is TRBJ2-1, the V gene TRBV28; 9 bases fit TRBD2. V was clipped by 5 bases and J by 4 bases; unmatched bases: 9. Per germline, CDR1 MDHEN and CDR2 SYDVKM. The CDR3 extends over 16 amino acids. The CDR3 bases are TGTGCCAGCAGTCAATATAGCGGGGGACCATACAATGAGCAGTTCTTC. Its protein is CASSQYSGGPYNEQFF. The whole variable domain, remainder taken from reference TRBV28 and TRBJ2-1, is DVKVTQSSRYLVKRTGEKVFLECVQDMDHENMFWYRQDPGLGLRLIYFSYDVKMKEKGDIPEGYSVSREKKERFSLILESASTNQTSMYLCASSQYSGGPYNEQFFGPGTRLTVL.

This sequence joins TRBV7-2 and TRBJ1-5; D gene unclear. The CDR3 covers 13 residues. Germline CDR1 and CDR2: SGHTA and FQGNSA. V was cut by 3 bases and J by 8 bases, with 11 bases left in between. In nucleotides, the CDR3 is TGTGCCAGCAGCTTTGAGGGTCGGGAGCCCCAGCATTTT. This sequence encodes CASSFEGREPQHF.

The V gene is TRBV4-1, the J gene TRBJ2-1; D ambiguous. Trimming removed 4 bases from V and 4 bases from J, with 17 bases in between. The CDR3 runs to 16 residues. Germline CDR1 reads MGHRA; CDR2 reads YSYEKL. CDR3 region: CASSPYELESYNEQFF. The DNA of the CDR3 is TGCGCCAGCAGCCCGTATGAACTTGAATCTTACAATGAGCAGTTCTTC.

The chain carries TRBV19 and TRBJ2-7, with 7 bases identical to TRBD2. From germline, CDR1 is LNHDA and CDR2 SQIVND (reference sequence). V was pared by 7 bases and J by 1 base, with 10 bases of the junction left unmatched. This CDR3 has 15 residues. CDR3 nucleotide sequence: TGTGCCAGTACCCTTACCCCGGGGGGATCCTACGAGCAGTACTTC. It translates to CASTLTPGGSYEQYF.

The chain employs TRBV28 and TRBJ1-5; D might be TRBD1 (5 bases). CDR3 length: 13 amino acids. Germline CDR1 MDHEN, CDR2 SYDVKM. Trimming took off 5 bases at V and 3 bases at J, with 8 bases between the two ends. The chain's CDR3 is CASSDRNNQPQHF. In DNA, the CDR3 is TGTGCCAGCAGTGACAGAAACAATCAGCCCCAGCATTTT.

The chain couples TRBV5-4 to TRBJ1-4, with a weak D call TRBD1 (5 bases). This CDR3 comprises 15 residues. Looked up from germline, CDR1 is SGHNT and CDR2 is YYREEE (reference sequence). V lost 5 bases, J lost 3 bases, and 14 bases lay in between. Here the CDR3 reads CASSHPGEANEKLFF. DNA for the CDR3: TGTGCCAGCAGTCACCCGGGGGAAGCTAATGAAAAACTGTTTTTT.

The chain has TRBV7-9 and TRBJ2-1, with 9 nucleotides matching TRBD1. The CDR3 runs 16 residues. CDR1 and CDR2 from the germline V gene are SEHNR and FQNEAQ (reference sequence). The ends lost 2 bases at V and 4 bases at J; junction bases unmatched: 6. CDR3 bases: TGTGCCAGCAGCTTATTGGGACAGGGCTCTTACAATGAGCAGTTCTTC. It specifies CASSLLGQGSYNEQFF.